This T cell receptor beta chain emerged from a study of cytomegalovirus exposure and HLA in healthy donors. Regarding donors, all were healthy bone marrow donors. Findings of the study overall: Testing in vitro showed a few CMV-associated chains specific for CMV antigens. The Asian-associated ancestry cluster reportedly had fewer N-insertions than the roughly 670-donor mean in a later analysis. Excluded were some V segments that proved indistinguishable, including TRBV6-2 and TRBV6-3.

The PCR was carried out with 60 Vbeta primers and 13 Jbeta primers. Clones were sequenced by immunoSEQ multiplex PCR, and TCRdb holds only the in-frame ones, with some missing. The repertoire has approximately 150,000 clones, roughly 85% of them found once; the top ten carry 2.5% to 3%. As to this clone: Its antigen is unidentified. A junction end diverges from the germline sequence, so it may reflect a read error.

The CDR3 contains 16 residues. CDR1 is SEHNR, CDR2 FQNEAQ, per germline (reference sequence). The sequenced material came from PBMCs. This TCR derives from a man in his thirties or forties in good health and CMV-seropositive. J is TRBJ2-1 and V is TRBV7-9; 8 bases are a match to TRBD2. The DNA of the CDR3 is TGTTCCAGCAGCCTCTTCAGCGGGAGTATTTACAATGAGCAGTTCTTC. Amino acid sequence: CSSSLFSGSIYNEQFF.